This entry lists 30 T cell receptor beta chains sequenced from one sample in a study of PD-1 blockade in classical Hodgkin lymphoma. Assay: immunoSEQ multiplex PCR; the TCRdb copy retains only in-frame clones and omits some. The data show 15,000 or so clones, over 60% seen once. There was relapse after autologous stem cell transplantation in every patient, and there was variation in brentuximab vedotin exposure. The specimen comprised peripheral blood mononuclear cells (PBMCs), sampled at baseline. The receptors were gathered from a human donor with classical Hodgkin lymphoma.

This clone was recorded only once. V is TRBV19 and J is TRBJ2-1, with TRBD2 identical over 12 bases. Trimming at V came to 5 bases and at J to 8 bases, leaving 10 bases not matched to a gene. The germline V gene encodes CDR1 LNHDA and CDR2 SQIVND (reference sequence). The CDR3 loop spans 16 amino acids. The DNA for the CDR3 is TGTGCCAGTAGTGACCGACTAGCGGGAGAGGGACATGAGCAGTTCTTC. This encodes CASSDRLAGEGHEQFF.

This chain joins TRBV5-6 and TRBJ1-5; D perhaps matches TRBD1 (6 bases). This CDR3 is built from 15 residues. V was trimmed by 0 bases and J by 6 bases, leaving 13 bases between them. Germline values: CDR1 SGHDT, CDR2 YYEEEE. CDR3 coding DNA: TGTGCCAGCAGCTTGGGGGGGGCCCTCACTCAGCCCCAGCATTTT. It is translated as CASSLGGALTQPQHF.

The genes are TRBV27 and TRBJ2-7, with no clear D. Germline loops: CDR1 MNHEY, CDR2 SMNVEV (reference sequence). This CDR3 comprises 14 residues. Trimming took 8 bases from V and 2 from J, leaving 16 bases between them. As DNA, the CDR3 is TGTGCCAGCGTGGACCCCGCCCCTGCCTACGAGCAGTACTTC. It translates to CASVDPAPAYEQYF.

The chain uses TRBV4-1 and TRBJ2-7; 7 nucleotides match TRBD1. Germline V CDR1 and CDR2: MGHRA, YSYEKL. With 2 bases clipped from V and 0 bases from J, the junction kept 7 bases outside the gene matches. The CDR3 length is 16 residues. The CDR3 DNA is TGCGCCAGCAGCCAAACCGGGACAGTGAGCTCCTACGAGCAGTACTTC. It encodes CASSQTGTVSSYEQYF.

This sequence joins TRBV5-1 and TRBJ2-3, with D tentatively TRBD2 (6 bases). The germline V gene has CDR1 SGHRS and CDR2 YFSETQ. This CDR3 comprises 15 residues. V lost 5 bases, J lost 0 bases, and 13 bases lay in between. As DNA, the CDR3 is TGCGCCAGCAGAGGACTACCACGTAGCACAGATACGCAGTATTTT. As protein: CASRGLPRSTDTQYF.

The V call is TRBV18, the J call TRBJ2-3, with TRBD2 as a possible D gene (6 bases). The germline V and J ends were trimmed by 0 bases and 1 base, with 8 bases remaining between them. Germline V gene data show CDR1 as KGHSH and CDR2 as LQKENI. This CDR3 contains 15 residues. This CDR3 reads CASSPPSSGTDTQYF. CDR3 bases: TGTGCCAGCTCACCACCGTCTAGCGGCACAGATACGCAGTATTTT.

V and J are TRBV5-1 and TRBJ1-5, with no clear D. V lost 2 bases and J 7 bases, leaving 10 bases between the germline ends. In germline, CDR1 is SGHRS, CDR2 YFSETQ. This CDR3 comprises 13 residues. In DNA form, the CDR3 reads TGCGCCAGCAGCTTTGGGGTCGGACAGCCCCAGCATTTT. Residues: CASSFGVGQPQHF.

As regards this clone: This likely stems from a read error, as it lies one base from a far larger clone. This chain connects TRBV4-2 to TRBJ2-7; weak D call: TRBD2 (5 bases). Trimming stripped 3 bases from V and 0 bases from J, with 9 bases between. Germline CDR1 reads LGHNA; CDR2 reads YNFKEQ. The length of the CDR3 is 14 residues. The CDR3 protein is CASSHSATSYEQYF. The DNA for the CDR3 is TGTGCCAGCAGCCATAGCGCCACCTCCTACGAGCAGTACTTC.

Details on this clone: Since a much larger clone is just one base distant, this may be a read error. Within the sample, other DNA sequences also encode this same CDR3. The chain has TRBV4-1 and TRBJ1-1, with D possibly being TRBD1 (5 bases). Germline CDR1 is MGHRA and CDR2 is YSYEKL. The V end was cut by 0 bases, the J end by 5 bases, with 10 bases between. This CDR3 region has 14 residues. CDR3 bases: TGCGCCAGCAGCCAAGACAGGGAGGGTACTGAAGCTTTCTTT. Encoded protein: CASSQDREGTEAFF.

The chain carries TRBV27 and TRBJ2-1, with D maybe TRBD2 (6 bases). Trimming left V 5 bases short and J 4 bases short, with 15 bases between. The CDR3 runs 15 residues. Germline CDR1 MNHEY, CDR2 SMNVEV (reference sequence). The chain's CDR3 is CASSLTSFPYNEQFF. The CDR3 bases are TGTGCCAGCAGTCTTACTAGCTTTCCTTACAATGAGCAGTTCTTC.

The chain couples TRBV4-1 to TRBJ1-5, with D possibly TRBD1 on 6 matching bases. V shed 2 bases and J shed 3 bases, with 11 bases lying between them. The CDR3 sequence is 15 residues long. The germline gives CDR1 MGHRA, CDR2 YSYEKL. In nucleotides, the CDR3 is TGCGCCAGCAGCCAAACTGGGGGCAACAATCAGCCCCAGCATTTT. Translation: CASSQTGGNNQPQHF.

This rearrangement joins TRBV6-6 to TRBJ1-5; TRBD1 might be the D (5 bases). V lost 8 bases and J 0 bases, leaving 14 bases between the germline ends. Germline lookup yields CDR1 MNHNY and CDR2 SVGAGI (reference sequence). The CDR3 totals 15 residues. CDR3 sequence reads: CASSGIGISNQPQHF. The CDR3 DNA is TGTGCCAGCTCAGGGATTGGGATTAGCAATCAGCCCCAGCATTTT.

This clone showed up just once. The chain has TRBV14 and TRBJ1-1; weak D call: TRBD1 (6 bases). CDR1 is SGHDN, CDR2 FVKESK, per germline. V was trimmed by 6 bases and J by 7 bases, leaving 9 bases between them. CDR3 size: 11 residues. This CDR3 is CASRGGLEAFF. CDR3 DNA: TGTGCCAGCAGGGGGGGGCTTGAAGCTTTCTTT.

This clone came up a few times. The chain recombines TRBV15 with TRBJ2-1; D may be TRBD1 (7 bases). CDR1 and CDR2 (germline): LNHNV, YYDKDF (reference sequence). V lost 4 bases and J 2 bases, leaving 18 bases between the germline ends. This CDR3 has 17 residues. The CDR3 DNA follows: TGTGCCACCAGCAAGGGACGCTCAGGGGGGCCCTACAATGAGCAGTTCTTC. Residues: CATSKGRSGGPYNEQFF. The full variable domain, rest sourced from reference TRBV15 and TRBJ2-1, is DAMVIQNPRYQVTQFGKPVTLSCSQTLNHNVMYWYQQKSSQAPKLLFHYYDKDFNNEADTPDNFQSRRPNTSFCFLDIRSPGLGDTAMYLCATSKGRSGGPYNEQFFGPGTRLTVL.

The genes are TRBV6-5 and TRBJ1-1; the D is unclear. Per the germline V gene, CDR1 is MNHEY and CDR2 is SVGAGI. CDR3 length: 14 residues. With 0 bases removed from V and 3 bases from J, the gap between germline ends came to 8 bases. CDR3 nucleotides: TGTGCCAGCAGTTACTCGAGCGGGGACACTGAAGCTTTCTTT. Encoded protein: CASSYSSGDTEAFF.

This clone was seen only a few times. V usage is TRBV5-5 and J usage is TRBJ2-1, with 7 bases fitting TRBD1. Per germline, CDR1 SGHKS and CDR2 YYEKEE (reference sequence). The CDR3 contains 16 residues. J was trimmed by 4 bases and V by 2 bases; bases with no gene match: 9. The CDR3: CASSLPIGRGYNEQFF. The CDR3 DNA sequence: TGTGCCAGCAGCTTACCAATAGGCAGGGGGTACAATGAGCAGTTCTTC. Complete variable domain (other parts from reference TRBV5-5 and TRBJ2-1): DAGVTQSPTHLIKTRGQQVTLRCSPISGHKSVSWYQQVLGQGPQFIFQYYEKEERGRGNFPDRFSARQFPNYSSELNVNALLLGDSALYLCASSLPIGRGYNEQFFGPGTRLTVL.

The DNA of the CDR3 is TGCGCCAGCAGCTTGGTTCGGGGTAATTCACCCCTCCACTTT. Translation: CASSLVRGNSPLHF. This chain links TRBV5-1 with TRBJ1-6, with D unclear. The CDR3 spans 14 residues. From germline, CDR1 is SGHRS and CDR2 YFSETQ. With 0 bases removed from V and 6 bases from J, the gap between germline ends came to 7 bases.

The chain has TRBV5-6 and TRBJ2-1; 13 bases map to TRBD2. The CDR3 length is 19 residues. V gave up 3 bases and J gave up 3 bases; unmatched junction bases: 12. The germline gives CDR1 SGHDT, CDR2 YYEEEE. CDR3 sequence reads: CASSYWTSGRGGVYNEQFF. The DNA of the CDR3 is TGTGCCAGCAGCTATTGGACTAGCGGGAGAGGAGGGGTCTACAATGAGCAGTTCTTC.

The chain's CDR3 is CASRSREETQYF. The CDR3 region has the DNA TGTGCCAGCAGAAGCAGGGAAGAGACCCAGTACTTC. The gene calls are TRBV2 and TRBJ2-5; perhaps TRBD1 as D (5 bases). CDR1 and CDR2 from the germline V gene are SNHLY and FYNNEI. Deletions cut 6 bases from V and 3 bases from J, with 8 bases between. CDR3 length equals 12 residues.

The CDR3 spells CASSTWTGVAFF. CDR3 nucleotide sequence: TGTGCCAGCAGCACTTGGACAGGGGTCGCTTTCTTT. The chain has TRBV11-2 and TRBJ1-1, with 9 bases identical to TRBD1. This CDR3 is 12 amino acids long. Germline CDR1 reads SGHAT; CDR2 reads FQNNGV. V lost 5 bases, J lost 11 bases, and 6 bases stayed unmatched.

This sequence joins TRBV6-1 and TRBJ2-7; TRBD1 or TRBD2 may be the D gene (5 bases each). CDR1 and CDR2 from the germline V gene are MNHNS and SASEGT. V was pared by 3 bases and J by 1 base, with 16 bases between. The CDR3 length is 16 residues. The CDR3: CASSDTVQGVSYEQYF. In DNA, the CDR3 is TGTGCCAGCAGTGATACAGTCCAGGGAGTATCCTACGAGCAGTACTTC.

This clone was seen more than once but under ten times. V usage is TRBV2 and J usage is TRBJ2-5, with D unclear. V lost 2 bases, J lost 1 base, and 8 bases lay in between. CDR3 length: 14 residues. In germline, CDR1 is SNHLY, CDR2 FYNNEI. In DNA, the CDR3 is TGTGCCAGCAGTGAAATTGGCAGCCAAGAGACCCAGTACTTC. Protein product: CASSEIGSQETQYF.

The V gene is TRBV6-1, the J gene TRBJ2-3; TRBD1 matches at 9 bases. Germline lookup yields CDR1 MNHNS and CDR2 SASEGT. CDR3 length equals 14 residues. Trimming took 5 bases from V and 4 from J; bases not matched to a gene: 4. CDR3 in DNA: TGTGCCAGCAGTCGGACAGGGGAGGCAGATACGCAGTATTTT. Amino acids: CASSRTGEADTQYF.

The rearrangement links TRBV6-1 to TRBJ2-1, with D hard to call. The CDR3 consists of 16 residues. CDR1 and CDR2 (germline): MNHNS, SASEGT. Trimming stripped 3 bases from V and 4 bases from J, with 16 bases between. This CDR3 reads CASSESMPGHYNEQFF. Here the CDR3 DNA reads TGTGCCAGCAGTGAGTCGATGCCGGGTCATTACAATGAGCAGTTCTTC.

The chain employs TRBV7-9 and TRBJ2-7; D perhaps matches TRBD2 (6 bases). This CDR3 contains 13 residues. The ends were cut back, 4 bases at V and 5 bases at J, with 12 bases in the middle. Per germline, CDR1 SEHNR and CDR2 FQNEAQ (reference sequence). The CDR3 nucleotides read TGTGCCAGCAGCTCGAGGGAGGACGACGAGCAGTACTTC. Translating it yields CASSSREDDEQYF.

The gene calls are TRBV6-1 and TRBJ2-7; 9 bases line up with TRBD2. The CDR3 sequence is 15 residues long. The ends lost 8 bases at V and 3 bases at J; junction bases unmatched: 11. Germline assignment: CDR1 MNHNS and CDR2 SASEGT. The CDR3 DNA sequence: TGTGCCAGCTATAAGCGGGGGGACCCCCGCTACGAGCAGTACTTC. Protein product: CASYKRGDPRYEQYF.

In its sample, this clone was seen a few times. The chain links TRBV27 to TRBJ1-4; perhaps TRBD1 as D (5 bases). The CDR3 spans 13 residues. Germline CDR1 and CDR2: MNHEY and SMNVEV (reference sequence). The germline V and J ends were trimmed by 6 bases and 11 bases, with 16 bases remaining between them. DNA for the CDR3: TGTGCCAGCAGCCCGAATGGGGGTTGGAAACTGTTTTTT. It translates to CASSPNGGWKLFF.

The rearrangement uses TRBV6-1 and TRBJ2-1; D is undetermined. Germline V lookup: CDR1 MNHNS, CDR2 SASEGT. There are 15 residues in the CDR3. V was clipped by 4 bases and J by 2 bases, with 12 bases between them. CDR3 region: CASSATRGAYNEQFF. CDR3 bases: TGTGCCAGCAGTGCCACTCGCGGCGCCTACAATGAGCAGTTCTTC.

This clone was counted a single time. The chain is built from TRBV5-1 and TRBJ1-2; a possible D gene is TRBD1 (5 bases). V was clipped by 2 bases and J by 6 bases, with 17 bases between them. Germline CDR1 SGHRS, CDR2 YFSETQ. The CDR3 has 15 residues. This CDR3 is CASSLTWGTSDGYTF. CDR3 in DNA: TGCGCCAGCAGCTTAACCTGGGGCACCTCCGATGGCTACACCTTC.

This clone was seen a single time. CDR3 in DNA: TGCGCCAGCAGCGCCGGGACAGGGAACACTGAAGCTTTCTTT. Translating gives CASSAGTGNTEAFF. This chain uses TRBV5-1 with TRBJ1-1; TRBD1 aligns across 8 bases. The V gene end was trimmed by 4 bases and the J gene end by 1 base; junction bases not matched to a gene: 3. Germline V CDR1 and CDR2: SGHRS, YFSETQ. The CDR3 has 14 amino acids.